This TCR beta chain emerged from a study of blood T cell repertoires in COVID-19. Study background: Italy, Spain and the United States were the sources of the convalescent and acute COVID-19 samples.

The age range of participants was about 18 to 89 years, with residence in about two dozen US areas. This clone has only a few counts. The V gene end was trimmed by 3 bases and the J gene end by 9 bases; junction bases not matched to a gene: 8. The CDR3 has 15 residues. The germline V gene has CDR1 MNHEY and CDR2 SMNVEV (reference sequence). How the authors handled the data: Reference gene primer amplification gave estimated nucleated cell counts. Using immunoSEQ multiplex PCR, the repertoire was profiled, and TCRdb retains in-frame clones only, with some absent. The V and J calls and the clone size are those of that table, but D and trimming were determined from the DNA. The profile shows approximately 300,000 clones, 89% of them singletons.

The receptor comes from a man between 60 and 75 years old who had recovered from COVID-19. The chain is built from TRBV27 and TRBJ1-6, with 7 bases lining up with TRBD1. The sequenced sample consisted of PBMCs or T cells enriched from blood (not recorded which). The CDR3 protein is CASSFSWTGVSPLHF. The CDR3 DNA follows: TGTGCCAGCAGTTTTAGTTGGACAGGCGTTTCACCCCTCCACTTT.